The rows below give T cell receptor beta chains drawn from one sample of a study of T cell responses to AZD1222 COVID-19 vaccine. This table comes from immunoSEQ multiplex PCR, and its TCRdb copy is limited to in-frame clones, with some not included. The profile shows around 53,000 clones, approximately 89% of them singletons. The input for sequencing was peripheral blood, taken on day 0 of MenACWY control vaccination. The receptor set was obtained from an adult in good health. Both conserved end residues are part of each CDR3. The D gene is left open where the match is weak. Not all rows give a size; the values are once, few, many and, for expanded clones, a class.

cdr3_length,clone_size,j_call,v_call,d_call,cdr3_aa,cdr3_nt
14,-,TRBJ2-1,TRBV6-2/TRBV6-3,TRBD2,CASSFLLAGAYRFF,TGTGCCAGCAGTTTCCTCTTAGCGGGAGCATATAGGTTCTTC
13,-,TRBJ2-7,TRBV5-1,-,CASSLRGSYEQYF,TGCGCCAGCAGCTTAAGGGGTTCCTACGAGCAGTACTTC
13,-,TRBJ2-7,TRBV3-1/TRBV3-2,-,CASSRGLYYEQYF,TGTGCCAGCAGCCGCGGACTGTACTACGAGCAGTACTTC
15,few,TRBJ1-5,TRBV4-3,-,CASSQDSSSFQPQHF,TGCGCCAGCAGCCAAGATTCTTCCAGTTTCCAGCCCCAGCATTTT
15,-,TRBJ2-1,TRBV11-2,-,CASSLATGIGSEQFF,TGTGCCAGCAGCTTAGCAACGGGAATCGGTAGTGAGCAGTTCTTC
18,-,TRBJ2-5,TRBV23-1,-,CASSGGGLAVRGQETQYF,TGCGCCAGCAGTGGGGGAGGGCTAGCGGTCAGGGGTCAAGAGACCCAGTACTTC
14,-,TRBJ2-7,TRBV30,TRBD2,CAWSVGGGPWEQYF,TGTGCCTGGAGTGTTGGGGGAGGGCCCTGGGAGCAGTACTTC
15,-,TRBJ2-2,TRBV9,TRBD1,CASSVEGGGTGELFF,TGTGCCAGCAGCGTAGAAGGGGGCGGCACCGGGGAGCTGTTTTTT
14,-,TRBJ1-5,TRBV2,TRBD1,CASRVGTGGQPQHF,TGTGCCAGCAGAGTAGGGACAGGGGGGCAGCCCCAGCATTTT
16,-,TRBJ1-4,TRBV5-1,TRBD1,CASSKGQGATNEKLFF,TGCGCCAGCAGCAAGGGACAGGGCGCAACTAATGAAAAACTGTTTTTT
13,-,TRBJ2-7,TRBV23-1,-,CASSQQGGYEQYF,TGCGCCAGCAGTCAGCAAGGGGGCTACGAGCAGTACTTC
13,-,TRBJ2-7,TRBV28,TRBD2,CASSFGREGEQYF,TGTGCCAGCAGTTTCGGCAGGGAGGGCGAGCAGTACTTC
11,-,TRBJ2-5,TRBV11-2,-,CASSLAETQYF,TGTGCCAGCAGCTTAGCCGAGACCCAGTACTTC
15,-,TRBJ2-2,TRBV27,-,CASSTEGANTGELFF,TGTGCCAGCAGTACCGAGGGGGCGAACACCGGGGAGCTGTTTTTT
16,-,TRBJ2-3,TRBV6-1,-,CASSEFAGASTDTQYF,TGTGCCAGCAGTGAGTTTGCGGGGGCTAGCACAGATACGCAGTATTTT
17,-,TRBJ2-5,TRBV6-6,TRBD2,CASSRPFGREGQETQYF,TGTGCCAGCAGTCGCCCGTTTGGGCGGGAGGGCCAGGAGACCCAGTACTTC
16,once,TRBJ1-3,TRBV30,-,CAWSVAGRSSGNTIYF,TGTGCCTGGAGTGTAGCTGGCAGGAGCTCTGGAAACACCATATATTTT
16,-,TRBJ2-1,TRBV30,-,CAWSVPSGTPYNEQFF,TGTGCCTGGAGTGTACCTAGTGGGACCCCATACAATGAGCAGTTCTTC
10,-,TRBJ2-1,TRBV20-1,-,CSARGDEQFF,TGCAGTGCTCGCGGGGATGAGCAGTTCTTC
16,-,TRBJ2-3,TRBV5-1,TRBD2,CASSSSGRRATDTQYF,TGCGCCAGCAGCTCAAGCGGGAGGCGTGCCACAGATACGCAGTATTTT
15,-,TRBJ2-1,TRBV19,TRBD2,CASSPLAGGEDEQFF,TGTGCCAGTAGTCCCCTAGCGGGAGGGGAGGATGAGCAGTTCTTC
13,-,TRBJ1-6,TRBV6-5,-,CASSPGSMSPLHF,TGTGCCAGCAGCCCAGGGAGTATGTCACCCCTCCACTTT
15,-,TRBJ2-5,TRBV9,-,CASSVGASREETQYF,TGTGCCAGCAGCGTAGGGGCTTCTAGGGAAGAGACCCAGTACTTC
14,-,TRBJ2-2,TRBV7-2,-,CASSLNTPPGELFF,TGTGCCAGCAGCTTAAATACCCCCCCCGGGGAGCTGTTTTTT
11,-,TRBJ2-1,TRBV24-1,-,CATKQGEEQFF,TGTGCCACCAAACAGGGAGAGGAGCAGTTCTTC
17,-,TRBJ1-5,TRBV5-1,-,CASSPGLTDYSNQPQHF,TGCGCCAGCAGCCCCGGTTTGACAGACTATAGCAATCAGCCCCAGCATTTT
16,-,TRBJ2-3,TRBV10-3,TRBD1,CAISAGTGYRADTQYF,TGTGCCATCAGTGCCGGGACAGGGTACCGGGCAGATACGCAGTATTTT
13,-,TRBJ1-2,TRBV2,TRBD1,CASRSGTDYGYTF,TGTGCCAGCAGGTCCGGGACAGACTATGGCTACACCTTC
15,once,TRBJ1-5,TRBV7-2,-,CASSLGWGGNQPQHF,TGTGCCAGCAGCTTAGGTTGGGGAGGCAATCAGCCCCAGCATTTT
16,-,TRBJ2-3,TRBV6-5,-,CASSYSQGLFGDTQYF,TGTGCCAGCAGTTATTCTCAGGGCCTCTTCGGAGATACGCAGTATTTT
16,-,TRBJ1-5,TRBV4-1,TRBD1,CASSKEDRRSNQPQHF,TGCGCCAGCAGCAAGGAGGACAGGCGTAGCAATCAGCCCCAGCATTTT
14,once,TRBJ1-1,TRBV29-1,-,CSAGTAIGGTEAFF,TGCAGCGCAGGGACCGCCATTGGTGGCACTGAAGCTTTCTTT
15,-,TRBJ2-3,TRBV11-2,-,CASSLSPLRADTQYF,TGTGCCAGCAGCTTAAGCCCCCTACGCGCAGATACGCAGTATTTT
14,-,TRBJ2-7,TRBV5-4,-,CASTVRGSTYEQYF,TGTGCCAGCACCGTTAGAGGGAGCACCTACGAGCAGTACTTC
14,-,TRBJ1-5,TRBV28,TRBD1,CASSLTGQNQPQHF,TGTGCCAGCAGTCTGACGGGACAGAATCAGCCCCAGCATTTT
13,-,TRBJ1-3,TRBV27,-,CASRGTPGNTIYF,TGTGCCAGCAGGGGGACTCCTGGAAACACCATATATTTT
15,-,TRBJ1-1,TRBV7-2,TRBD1,CASSPSPGQGTEAFF,TGTGCCAGCAGCCCTTCCCCCGGACAGGGCACTGAAGCTTTCTTT
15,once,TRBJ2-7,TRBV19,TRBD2,CASSMRREGSYEQYF,TGTGCCAGTAGTATGAGGCGGGAGGGCTCCTACGAGCAGTACTTC
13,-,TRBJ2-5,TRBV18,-,CASSPGSQETQYF,TGTGCCAGCTCACCAGGGAGCCAAGAGACCCAGTACTTC
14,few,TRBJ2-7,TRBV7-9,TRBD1,CASSYPRTGNEQYF,TGTGCCAGCAGCTATCCTAGGACAGGGAACGAGCAGTACTTC
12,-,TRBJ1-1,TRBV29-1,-,CSAGGVNTEAFF,TGCAGCGCCGGGGGAGTGAACACTGAAGCTTTCTTT
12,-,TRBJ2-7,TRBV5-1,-,CASSLDSVEQYF,TGCGCCAGCAGCTTGGACAGTGTCGAGCAGTACTTC
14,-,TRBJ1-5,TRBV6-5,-,CASSPGPGNQPQHF,TGTGCCAGCAGTCCGGGACCAGGCAATCAGCCCCAGCATTTT
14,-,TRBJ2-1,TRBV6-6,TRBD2,CASTRTSGSDGQFF,TGTGCCAGCACCCGGACTAGCGGGAGTGATGGGCAGTTCTTC
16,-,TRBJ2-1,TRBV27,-,CASSRLSGTPSSEQFF,TGTGCCAGCAGTCGCCTCAGCGGAACCCCCTCAAGTGAGCAGTTCTTC
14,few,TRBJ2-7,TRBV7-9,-,CASSTGSFSYEQYF,TGTGCCAGCAGTACAGGGTCTTTCTCTTACGAGCAGTACTTC
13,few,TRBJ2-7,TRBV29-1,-,CSVARTAGYEQYF,TGCAGCGTTGCTAGGACCGCTGGCTACGAGCAGTACTTC
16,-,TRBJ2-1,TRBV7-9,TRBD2,CASSQVGGNSYNEQFF,TGTGCCAGCAGCCAGGTGGGGGGGAACTCCTACAATGAGCAGTTCTTC
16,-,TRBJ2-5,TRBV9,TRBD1,CASSPQGDRGQETQYF,TGTGCCAGCAGCCCCCAAGGGGACAGGGGCCAAGAGACCCAGTACTTC
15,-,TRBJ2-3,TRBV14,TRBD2,CASSRTSGRADTQYF,TGTGCCAGCAGCCGGACTAGCGGGAGGGCGGATACGCAGTATTTT
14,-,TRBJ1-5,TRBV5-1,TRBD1,CASSPGGRNQPQHF,TGCGCCAGCAGCCCAGGGGGTCGGAATCAGCCCCAGCATTTT
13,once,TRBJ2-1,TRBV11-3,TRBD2,CASSGLVGNEQFF,TGTGCCAGCAGCGGACTAGTCGGTAATGAGCAGTTCTTC
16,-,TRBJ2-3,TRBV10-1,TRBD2,CASSESTSGRTDTQYF,TGCGCCAGCAGTGAGTCCACTAGCGGGAGAACGGATACGCAGTATTTT